Reported below is one TCR beta chain. Its specific antigen is unknown. It has no much larger one-base neighbor in the sample; base qualities were not kept. Trimming takes 5 bases from V and 2 bases from J, and the germline ends sit 15 bases apart. CDR1 and CDR2, per the germline V gene (reference sequence), are SSHAT and FNYEAQ. Including the terminal cysteine and phenylalanine, the CDR3 comprises 15 residues. This entry keeps only the CDR3 DNA: 45 bases, framed from base 1. From each donor, a single peripheral blood sample of approximately 110 mL on average was drawn into heparinised tubes. A BD FACSAria II and a panel including CD45RO, CCR7, CD25, CD127, CD95 and CD27 were used to sort naive, central memory, regulatory and stem cell-like memory CD4+ T cells. Every sorted population had a purity above 98%. PBMCs were isolated immediately by Lymphoprep density gradient centrifugation and stained directly without culture. So that batch effects would be minimized, each experiment stained and sorted samples in pairs, pairing one healthy donor with one patient.

These data are taken from a study of beta chain features in type 1 diabetes (dated by TCRdb to 2016 to 2019). With regard to the full study: Patients and healthy donors did not differ in mean age, gender distribution, total cell number or subset yield. The study compared TCRB repertoires of sorted circulating CD4+ T cell subsets between recently diagnosed type 1 diabetes patients and matched healthy donors. Regulatory and stem cell-like memory subsets were obtained from only 8 patients and roughly eight healthy donors, while naive and central memory subsets were obtained from all 30 or so donors. A total of roughly 100 million sorted cells were examined across all samples, and the number of cells per subset was strongly correlated with RNA yield. General findings and caveats noted by the study authors: In all four CD4+ subsets, TCRB CDR3 length was moderately but significantly shorter in type 1 diabetes patients. Because the HLA sub-analyses included only small numbers of individuals, any influence of HLA type on TCRB rearrangement was left unresolved. PCR may preferentially amplify shorter templates, but because patient and control samples were amplified and corrected together, any resulting skew would affect both groups equally. Naive, central memory and regulatory TCRB repertoires appeared to be more alike among patients than among healthy donors. At VDJ recombination sites, patients with type 1 diabetes made fewer insertions and deleted more nucleotides, a pattern implying thymic rearrangement abnormalities. Because cDNA rather than genomic DNA was sequenced, highly expressing activated cells could have been over-represented, although no difference in activation and CD3 levels was found between groups.

The entire amount of isolated RNA was reverse transcribed using the High Capacity cDNA Reverse Transcription Kit, so the sequenced TCRB transcripts were expressed ones. Deep immunoSEQ sequencing was applied to naive, central memory and regulatory T cell samples, giving an average of about 3.57 million total reads per sample. Sorted cells were lysed in RLT buffer and RNA was extracted with DNase-treated RNeasy Micro or Mini kits, depending on cell number. To prevent cross-contamination, each cell subset was processed individually, whereas patient and healthy donor samples were processed jointly. The immunoSEQ multiplex PCR was used to amplify TCRB sequences from cDNA, yielding 87-bp fragments that span the CDR3 region. Amplicons were sequenced on the Illumina HiSeq platform. In the source study's methods: PCR bias was computationally corrected using synthetic template baselines, reads within Hamming distance 2 were collapsed, and singletons that could not be merged were discarded. By aligning reads against IMGT, V, D and J genes, CDR3 length, and insertions or deletions at six rearrangement sites were assigned. Clonotype counts were normalized to sorted cell number within each subset before computing true diversity and Gini coefficients with the tcR R package. Repertoire sharing was quantified using the overlap coefficient calculated on TCRB nucleotide sequences. Sourced from immuneACCESS, this table was stored by TCRdb with only in-frame sequences that have V and J called. A share of the clones is absent; for the studies checked, an unresolved V gene accounts for under half, and the remainder has no known explanation. The DNA was the basis for D and trimming; V, J and clone size are from that table. The sample includes under 250,000 clones, with 27% observed a single time. The leading ten clones occupy 3.5% to 4% of the sample.

This receptor was obtained from a man younger than 45 in good health. Input material: central memory CD4+ T cells from blood. Here the chain combines TRBV7-7 and TRBJ2-5; TRBD2 is a possible D gene, resting on 5 matching bases. The nucleotide sequence reads TGTGCCAGCAGCGATGGACTTCTTGCTCAAGAGACCCAGTACTTC. Translated, this is CASSDGLLAQETQYF.